This T cell receptor (beta chain) derives from a study of PD-L1 blockade in urothelial cancer. Study at large: Prior chemotherapy in patients spanned 0 to 3 regimens. Samples of blood were analyzed 3 weeks (second dose) and 6 weeks after treatment start. Across blood samples, T cells had a median count of roughly 140,000.

This clone has more than one count but fewer than ten. Sequencing was performed with immunoSEQ multiplex PCR; in TCRdb, only in-frame clones are kept and a portion is missing. The data hold about 49,000 clones, with 70% to 80% observed a single time. The V and J ends lost 1 base and 8 bases respectively, with 14 bases between them. There are 14 residues in the CDR3. From germline, CDR1 is MNHNS and CDR2 SASEGT. Described time point: pretreatment peripheral blood. Patients suffered from locally advanced or metastatic urothelial carcinoma. The V and J genes are TRBV6-1 and TRBJ1-2; unclear D gene. The starting material was PBMCs, obtained around atezolizumab (anti-PD-L1) treatment. The TCR was taken from a man aged 65 to 79 with urothelial cancer. CDR3 in DNA: TGTGCCAGCAGTGAAGATCAGGCCTCGAGAGGCTACACCTTC. Encoded protein: CASSEDQASRGYTF.